The rows below give T cell receptor beta chains drawn from one sample of a study of blood T cell repertoires in COVID-19. Generated by immunoSEQ multiplex PCR, the TCRdb table keeps only in-frame clones and is missing some. The sample carries 55,000 to 85,000 clones, roughly 86% recorded once. The sequenced sample consisted of peripheral blood. The receptors derive from a human donor in a cohort sampled during active COVID-19. The CDR3 runs from the conserved cysteine through the conserved F or W. D genes are given only for firm matches. Some rows mark clone size as missing; the rest say once, few, many or name a class of expanded clone.

D	size	V	J	DNA	CDR3
TRBD2	NA	TRBV18	TRBJ2-1	TGTGCCAGCTCACCTTTGCGGGGGGTTTCCGATGAGCAGTTCTTC	CASSPLRGVSDEQFF
TRBD2	NA	TRBV7-2	TRBJ2-5	TGTGCCAGCAGCTCCGCACTCGGGGGGGCCGCCTTCTGGGAGACCCAGTACTTC	CASSSALGGAAFWETQYF
TRBD2	NA	TRBV5-1	TRBJ2-1	TGCGCCAGCAGCCCCCCCGGACTAGCGGGGGTTAATGAGCAGTTCTTC	CASSPPGLAGVNEQFF
TRBD1	once	TRBV6-1	TRBJ1-5	TGTGCCAGCAGTGCTACCGGGACAGGCCTCAATCAGCCCCAGCATTTT	CASSATGTGLNQPQHF
NA	NA	TRBV3-1/TRBV3-2	TRBJ2-7	TGTGCCAGCAGCCAGGACAACCACTACGAGCAGTACTTC	CASSQDNHYEQYF
TRBD1	NA	TRBV19	TRBJ1-1	TGTGCCACGCAGGACAGGGGGCGGTACACTGAAGCTTTCTTT	CATQDRGRYTEAFF
NA	NA	TRBV5-4	TRBJ1-1	TGTGCCAGCAGCTCTGGAGTGAACACTGAAGCTTTCTTT	CASSSGVNTEAFF
NA	NA	TRBV7-9	TRBJ1-1	TGTGCCAGCAGCTGGGAGGGTCGGGACACTGAAGCTTTCTTT	CASSWEGRDTEAFF
TRBD1	few	TRBV27	TRBJ1-2	TGTGCCAGCAGTGTCCGACAGGGCGCCGCCTATGGCTACACCTTC	CASSVRQGAAYGYTF
TRBD1	NA	TRBV6-5	TRBJ1-2	TGTGCCAGCAGGGGGACAGGCGGATACTATGGCTACACCTTC	CASRGTGGYYGYTF
NA	few	TRBV12-3/TRBV12-4	TRBJ2-7	TGTGCCAGCAGTTTGGAGGGTTACGAGCAGTACTTC	CASSLEGYEQYF
NA	once	TRBV2	TRBJ1-4	TGTGCCAGCAAATCTTCTCAGGGAAATGAAAAACTGTTTTTT	CASKSSQGNEKLFF